What follows is one T cell receptor (beta chain) and its context. The CDR3 is 16 amino acids. Trimming took 8 bases from V and 2 from J; bases not matched to a gene: 14. Germline V gives CDR1 SNHLY, CDR2 FYNNEI. Authors' data handling: By means of reference gene primer amplification, nucleated cell counts were estimated. Using immunoSEQ multiplex PCR, the repertoire was profiled, and TCRdb retains in-frame clones only, with some absent. D and trimming were read from the DNA, whereas the V and J calls and clone size are those reported in that table. This sample has approximately 61,000 clones, with around 90% found just once. This sample stems from a study of blood T cell repertoires in COVID-19. Study summary: Material from acute and convalescent COVID-19 was sourced from the United States, Italy and Spain. The cDNA or gDNA used as material had been derived from T cells, B-cell-depleted T cells, or PBMCs.

This sequence originates from a woman aged 80 or older with active COVID-19. The rearrangement uses TRBV2 and TRBJ2-7; 8 bases line up with TRBD2. The sequencing sample was made of peripheral blood. CDR3 region: CASGARAGASPYEQYF. In DNA, the CDR3 is TGTGCCAGCGGGGCTCGAGCGGGAGCCTCCCCCTACGAGCAGTACTTC.